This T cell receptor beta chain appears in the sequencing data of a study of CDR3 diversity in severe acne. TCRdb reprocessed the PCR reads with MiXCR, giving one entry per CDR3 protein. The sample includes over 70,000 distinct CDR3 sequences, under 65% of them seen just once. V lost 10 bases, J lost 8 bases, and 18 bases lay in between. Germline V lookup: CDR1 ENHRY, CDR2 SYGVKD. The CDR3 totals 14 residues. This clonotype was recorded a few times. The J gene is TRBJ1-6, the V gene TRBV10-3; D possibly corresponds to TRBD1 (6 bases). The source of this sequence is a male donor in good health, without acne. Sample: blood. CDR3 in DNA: TGTGCCACCCGGGACACCCCACAGGATTCACCCCTCCACTTT. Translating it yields CATRDTPQDSPLHF.